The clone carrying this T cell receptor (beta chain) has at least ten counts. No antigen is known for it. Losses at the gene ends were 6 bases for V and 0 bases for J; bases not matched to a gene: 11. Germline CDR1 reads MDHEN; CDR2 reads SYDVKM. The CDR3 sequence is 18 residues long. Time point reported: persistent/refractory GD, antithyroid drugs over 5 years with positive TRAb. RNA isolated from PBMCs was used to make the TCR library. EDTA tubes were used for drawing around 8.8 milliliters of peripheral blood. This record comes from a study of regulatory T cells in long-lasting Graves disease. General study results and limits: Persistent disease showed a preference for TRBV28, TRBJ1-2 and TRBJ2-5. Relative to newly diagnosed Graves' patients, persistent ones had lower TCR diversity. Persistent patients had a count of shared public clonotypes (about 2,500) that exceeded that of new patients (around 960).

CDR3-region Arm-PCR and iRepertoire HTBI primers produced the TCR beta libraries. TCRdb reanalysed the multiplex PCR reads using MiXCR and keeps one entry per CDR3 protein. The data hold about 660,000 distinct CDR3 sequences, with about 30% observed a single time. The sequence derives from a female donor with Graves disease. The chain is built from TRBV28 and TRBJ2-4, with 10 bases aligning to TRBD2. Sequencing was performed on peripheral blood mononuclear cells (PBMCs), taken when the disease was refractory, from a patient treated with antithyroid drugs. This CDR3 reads CASSPGLAGVGAKNIQYF. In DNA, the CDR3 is TGTGCCAGCAGCCCCGGGCTAGCGGGAGTGGGAGCCAAAAACATTCAGTACTTC.